These 7 T cell receptor beta chains originate from one sample sequenced in a study of early T cells in non-severe SARS-CoV-2 infection. TCRdb used MiXCR to reprocess the 5' RACE reads, holding one entry per CDR3 protein. The data hold fewer than 30,000 distinct CDR3 sequences, with just over 4% observed a single time. Sample: whole blood. The receptors stem from an adult who was a healthcare worker with PCR-confirmed SARS-CoV-2 infection or an uninfected control (not recorded which).

Many counts were recorded for this clonotype. The germline gene is not matched at one end of the junction; a read error may be the cause. The chain recombines TRBV7-7 with TRBJ2-1, with D unresolved. CDR3 length equals 13 residues. The germline CDR1 and CDR2 sequences are SSHAT and FNYEAQ (reference sequence). In nucleotides, the CDR3 is TGTGCTAGCAGCTTGGGCCCGCACAATGAGCAGTTCTTC. It specifies CASSLGPHNEQFF.

This clonotype was counted at least ten times. The J gene is TRBJ2-2, the V gene TRBV19; D is possibly TRBD2 (6 bases). V lost 7 bases, J lost 4 bases, and 16 bases lay in between. The CDR3 totals 15 residues. Looked up from germline, CDR1 is LNHDA and CDR2 is SQIVND (reference sequence). The CDR3, as DNA: TGTGCCAGTACTACCATCGGGGGACCCACCGGGGAGCTGTTTTTT. As protein: CASTTIGGPTGELFF.

This clonotype was observed at least ten times. J is TRBJ2-1 and V is TRBV7-3; no clear D gene. The germline CDR1 and CDR2 sequences are SGHTA and FQGTGA. The CDR3 consists of 16 residues. The ends were cut back, 5 bases at V and 5 bases at J, with 19 bases in the middle. CDR3 residues: CASSISYGFLNNEQFF. DNA of the CDR3: TGTGCCAGCAGCATCTCTTATGGCTTCCTCAACAATGAGCAGTTCTTC.

Ten or more counts support this clonotype. At one end, the junction sequence differs from germline, possibly due to a read error. The V call is TRBV18, the J call TRBJ2-1; TRBD2 aligns across 7 bases. The CDR3 totals 14 residues. The germline CDR1 and CDR2 sequences are KGHSH and LQKENI. The CDR3 bases are TGTGCCAGCGCACCGGGACTATTGGACAATGAGCAGTTCTTC. Protein sequence: CASAPGLLDNEQFF.

This clonotype has a handful of counts. V usage is TRBV4-1 and J usage is TRBJ1-2; D unclear. There are 13 residues in the CDR3. Germline values: CDR1 MGHRA, CDR2 YSYEKL. V dropped 4 bases and J dropped 8 bases, with 14 bases sitting between them. The CDR3 sequence: CASSRISFWGYTF. The CDR3 coding sequence is TGCGCCAGCAGCCGTATTTCATTCTGGGGCTACACCTTC.

There are many counts of this clonotype. This rearrangement joins TRBV5-6 to TRBJ1-2, with D uncertain. Trimming took off 2 bases at V and 1 base at J, with 9 bases between the two ends. The CDR3 contains 14 residues. Germline loops: CDR1 SGHDT, CDR2 YYEEEE. DNA for the CDR3: TGTGCCAGCAGCTTCCTACACAATAACTATGGCTACACCTTC. Translation gives CASSFLHNNYGYTF. The entire variable domain, with the rest obtained from reference TRBV5-6 and TRBJ1-2, is as follows: DAGVTQSPTHLIKTRGQQVTLRCSPKSGHDTVSWYQQALGQGPQFIFQYYEEEERQRGNFPDRFSGHQFPNYSSELNVNALLLGDSALYLCASSFLHNNYGYTFGSGTRLTVV.

The chain recombines TRBV25-1 with TRBJ2-5; possibly TRBD2 for D (5 bases). Germline V CDR1 and CDR2: MGHDK, SYGVNS. The CDR3 has 13 amino acids. V was shortened by 10 bases and J by 5 bases, with 17 bases between the two germline ends. This CDR3 is CATSRDPRETQYF. The CDR3 DNA reads TGTGCCACCTCACGGGATCCTAGGGAGACCCAGTACTTC.